The rows below give T cell receptor beta chains drawn from one sample of a study of CD8 T cells in ankylosing spondylitis. From the 5' RACE reads, TCRdb called clonotypes with MiXCR, one entry per CDR3 protein. The sample holds about 360,000 distinct CDR3 sequences, around 20% seen once. The sequencing input was blood, either unsorted or a sorted T cell fraction (not recorded which). All receptors derive from a male donor with ankylosing spondylitis or in good health (not recorded which). Each CDR3 is given with its conserved first and last residue. The D gene is left open where the match is weak. Size is omitted from some rows. Given values are once, few, many or a class for expanded clones.

D gene	V gene	J gene	clone size	CDR3 protein	CDR3 DNA
TRBD1	TRBV20-1	TRBJ1-1	few	CSARDRSSNTEAFF	TGCAGTGCTAGGGACAGGAGTTCGAACACTGAAGCTTTCTTT
-	TRBV5-1	TRBJ2-7	many	CASSPGNSYEQYF	TGCGCCAGCAGCCCCGGGAATTCCTACGAGCAGTACTTC
-	TRBV18	TRBJ2-1	few	CASSPGLPEQFF	TGTGCCAGCTCACCAGGACTTCCTGAGCAGTTCTTC
-	TRBV12-3/TRBV12-4	TRBJ2-2	-	CASQGNTGELFF	TGTGCCAGCCAGGGCAACACCGGGGAGCTGTTTTTT
TRBD1	TRBV5-1	TRBJ2-3	-	CASSWTRDRVLDTQYF	TGCGCCAGCAGCTGGACCCGGGACAGAGTTTTAGATACGCAGTATTTT
-	TRBV14	TRBJ2-3	few	CASSQEYRVRTDTQYF	TGTGCCAGCAGCCAAGAGTACCGGGTCCGCACAGATACGCAGTATTTT
TRBD2	TRBV12-3/TRBV12-4	TRBJ2-1	few	CASTRTSGAYNLHNEQFF	TGTGCCAGCACCAGGACTAGCGGGGCTTATAATCTACACAATGAGCAGTTCTTC
-	TRBV27	TRBJ1-1	few	CASSFLRENTEAFF	TGTGCCAGCAGTTTTTTGAGGGAGAACACTGAAGCTTTCTTT
-	TRBV6-2/TRBV6-3	TRBJ2-3	-	CASNQLGMTMSTDTQYF	TGTGCCAGCAACCAGTTAGGGATGACTATGAGCACAGATACGCAGTATTTT
-	TRBV28	TRBJ2-6	few	CASSLRGIGANVLTF	TGTGCCAGCAGTTTACGAGGGATCGGGGCCAACGTCCTGACTTTC
-	TRBV5-1	TRBJ2-7	few	CASSLTRGHEQYF	TGCGCCAGCAGCTTAACGAGGGGACACGAGCAGTACTTC
-	TRBV7-2	TRBJ2-3	many	CASSLVDGPTNTQYF	TGTGCCAGCAGCTTAGTAGACGGACCCACTAATACGCAGTATTTT
TRBD1	TRBV4-1	TRBJ2-1	-	CASSQVTGDLDEQFF	TGCGCCAGCAGCCAAGTTACAGGGGATTTGGATGAGCAGTTCTTC
TRBD1	TRBV12-3/TRBV12-4	TRBJ2-2	-	CASSPLTGGNTGELFF	TGTGCCAGCAGTCCCCTGACAGGGGGAAACACCGGGGAGCTGTTTTTT
TRBD1	TRBV20-1	TRBJ1-1	-	CSAGGQGNTEAFF	TGCAGTGCTGGGGGACAGGGGAACACTGAAGCTTTCTTT
-	TRBV28	TRBJ1-2	few	CASSPGRAGDGYTF	TGTGCCAGCAGTCCAGGACGGGCAGGGGATGGCTACACCTTC
TRBD2	TRBV4-1	TRBJ2-1	-	CASSQDSGGGPYNEQFF	TGCGCCAGCAGCCAAGATAGCGGCGGGGGGCCCTACAATGAGCAGTTCTTC
-	TRBV12-3/TRBV12-4	TRBJ2-5	-	CASSFIGIGETQYF	TGTGCCAGCAGTTTTATAGGGATCGGGGAGACCCAGTACTTC